The 28 T cell receptor beta chains in this list originate from one sample, sequenced in a study of T cells after yellow fever vaccination. TCRdb recomputed calls from the 5' RACE reads with MiXCR, one row per CDR3 protein. Found here are 50,000 or so distinct CDR3 sequences, approximately 7% of them singletons; the top ten hold less than 45%. The sequenced sample was CD8+ T cells sorted from PBMCs, obtained on the day of the first yellow fever vaccination. Every receptor here comes from a man between 18 and 29 years old who received the YFV17D yellow fever vaccine.

The V and J genes are TRBV6-2 or TRBV6-3 and TRBJ1-2; no reliable D call. Germline V gene lookup returns CDR1 MNHEY and CDR2 SVGEGT. The V end was cut by 0 bases, the J end by 3 bases, with 5 bases between. The CDR3 is 13 residues long. The CDR3 spells CASSYSAYYGYTF. CDR3 DNA sequence: TGTGCCAGCAGTTACTCGGCATACTATGGCTACACCTTC.

In its sample, this clonotype was seen a few times. The chain has TRBV25-1 and TRBJ2-6; D possibly matches TRBD1 or TRBD2 (6 bases each). The germline V gene encodes CDR1 MGHDK and CDR2 SYGVNS. The CDR3 is 18 amino acids. Trimming stripped 6 bases from V and 0 bases from J, with 18 bases between. Written as DNA, the CDR3 is TGTGCCAGCAGGGGGGGCCCTGTGGGGATCTCTGGGGCCAACGTCCTGACTTTC. Translating gives CASRGGPVGISGANVLTF.

This chain links TRBV27 with TRBJ1-2; D perhaps matches TRBD1 (5 bases). V lost 5 bases and J 7 bases, leaving 11 bases between the germline ends. Germline lookup yields CDR1 MNHEY and CDR2 SMNVEV (reference sequence). This CDR3 has 12 residues. Written as DNA, the CDR3 is TGTGCCAGCAGTCTGGGGGATGGTGGCTACACCTTC. It specifies CASSLGDGGYTF.

This clonotype has a count of ten or more. This rearrangement joins TRBV20-1 to TRBJ2-7; D tentatively fits TRBD1 or TRBD2 (6 bases each). Germline-derived CDR1 and CDR2 are DFQATT and SNEGSKA (reference sequence). There are 10 residues in the CDR3. Trimming took off 5 bases at V and 6 bases at J, with 8 bases between the two ends. DNA for the CDR3: TGCAGTGCTGGGGGGCGCGAGCAGTACTTC. Its translation: CSAGGREQYF.

The chain links TRBV29-1 to TRBJ2-5; 8 bases match TRBD1. The V segment lost 3 bases and the J segment 3 bases; nucleotides outside the gene matches: 6. Per germline, CDR1 SQVTM and CDR2 ANQGSEA. This CDR3 contains 14 residues. The CDR3 nucleotides read TGCAGCGTTGAGGGACAGGTCTTCGAAGAGACCCAGTACTTC. Translation: CSVEGQVFEETQYF.

The V and J genes are TRBV27 and TRBJ2-1, with 10 nucleotides matching TRBD2. The CDR3 totals 16 residues. CDR1 MNHEY and CDR2 SMNVEV come from the germline V gene (reference sequence). The junction had 10 bases not matched to a gene; V was cut back by 4 bases and J by 7 bases. CDR3 sequence: CASSSNYLAGVNEQFF. The CDR3 DNA reads as TGTGCCAGCAGTTCCAACTACCTAGCGGGGGTGAATGAGCAGTTCTTC.

The genes are TRBV7-8 and TRBJ1-4, with TRBD1 matching over 8 bases. In germline, CDR1 is SGHVS, CDR2 FQNEAQ. The V segment lost 5 bases and the J segment 8 bases; nucleotides outside the gene matches: 10. This CDR3 comprises 15 residues. CDR3 DNA sequence: TGTGCCAGCAGCGACGACAGGGGCTCGAGCGAAAAACTGTTTTTT. Translation: CASSDDRGSSEKLFF.

This clonotype was observed at least ten times. The rearrangement joins TRBV7-9 to TRBJ2-7; 11 nucleotides line up with TRBD1. The CDR3 runs 14 residues. V gave up 5 bases and J gave up 5 bases; unmatched junction bases: 5. CDR1 SEHNR and CDR2 FQNEAQ come from the germline V gene (reference sequence). The CDR3 coding sequence is TGTGCCAGCAGCCCTGGACAGGGGGCCCACGAGCAGTACGTC. It specifies CASSPGQGAHEQYV.

This clonotype has a count of ten or more. V and J are TRBV7-8 and TRBJ2-1; D call uncertain. CDR1 is SGHVS, CDR2 FQNEAQ, per germline. The CDR3 totals 11 residues. V gave up 2 bases and J gave up 6 bases, with 2 bases separating them. The CDR3 bases are TGTGCCAGCAGCTTAAGCAATGAGCAGTTCTTC. Translation gives CASSLSNEQFF.

Many counts were recorded for this clonotype. This sequence joins TRBV5-6 and TRBJ1-1; D is undetermined. Germline lookup yields CDR1 SGHDT and CDR2 YYEEEE. The CDR3 is 14 amino acids. Trimming left V 3 bases short and J 7 bases short, with 16 bases between. The chain's CDR3 is CASSWDRRYNEAFF. Written as DNA, the CDR3 is TGTGCCAGCAGCTGGGATCGCCGGTATAATGAAGCTTTCTTT.

There are many counts of this clonotype. The chain links TRBV7-9 to TRBJ2-1, with TRBD1 matching over 9 bases. Germline CDR1 SEHNR, CDR2 FQNEAQ (reference sequence). V lost 5 bases to trimming and J lost 4 bases; unmatched junction nucleotides: 9. The CDR3 has 16 residues. In DNA, the CDR3 is TGTGCCAGCAGCCCTCGGTGGACAGGGGAATACAATGAGCAGTTCTTC. This translates into CASSPRWTGEYNEQFF.

The chain's CDR3 is CASSQQGKTQYF. The CDR3 bases are TGTGCCAGCAGTCAACAGGGGAAGACCCAGTACTTC. The V call is TRBV25-1, the J call TRBJ2-5; 7 bases match TRBD1. Trimming cost V 5 bases and J 6 bases; bases outside gene matches: 3. The germline gives CDR1 MGHDK, CDR2 SYGVNS. The CDR3 is 12 residues long.

This clonotype was observed a handful of times. The chain's CDR3 is CASKRDISYEQYV. The CDR3 DNA follows: TGTGCCAGCAAAAGAGACATTTCCTACGAGCAGTACGTC. The genes are TRBV28 and TRBJ2-7, with D hard to call. V was cut by 7 bases and J by 1 base, with 11 bases left in between. The CDR3 loop spans 13 amino acids. CDR1 is MDHEN and CDR2 is SYDVKM in the germline V gene.

This clonotype was seen more than once but under ten times. This chain links TRBV5-5 with TRBJ1-5, with 8 bases fitting TRBD1. The CDR3 is 14 amino acids. CDR1 SGHKS and CDR2 YYEKEE come from the germline V gene (reference sequence). The V gene end was trimmed by 4 bases and the J gene end by 7 bases; junction bases not matched to a gene: 7. The CDR3 reads CASSSGQGGQPQHF. The CDR3, as DNA: TGTGCCAGCAGCAGCGGACAGGGCGGCCAGCCCCAGCATTTT.

Only a few counts were recorded for this clonotype. The chain joins TRBV7-2 to TRBJ2-2, with D possibly being TRBD1 (6 bases). V gave up 1 base and J gave up 5 bases, with 14 bases separating them. Per the germline V gene, CDR1 is SGHTA and CDR2 is FQGNSA. The CDR3 loop spans 16 amino acids. The CDR3 DNA sequence: TGTGCCAGCAGCTTAGGTCAGGGGTTGAGGACCGGGGAGCTGTTTTTT. This codes for CASSLGQGLRTGELFF.

There are a few counts of this clonotype. This rearrangement joins TRBV11-2 to TRBJ2-5, with D perhaps matching TRBD1 (6 bases). The CDR3 has 18 residues. Trimming left V 4 bases short and J 5 bases short, with 26 bases between. Germline-derived CDR1 and CDR2 are SGHAT and FQNNGV. Written as DNA, the CDR3 is TGTGCCAGCAGCTCATACGAGTTTCGCGACAGGAACGGTGAGACCCAGTACTTC. Protein: CASSSYEFRDRNGETQYF. The full variable domain, rest sourced from reference TRBV11-2 and TRBJ2-5, is EAGVAQSPRYKIIEKRQSVAFWCNPISGHATLYWYQQILGQGPKLLIQFQNNGVVDDSQLPKDRFSAERLKGVDSTLKIQPAKLEDSAVYLCASSSYEFRDRNGETQYFGPGTRLLVL.

The chain is built from TRBV29-1 and TRBJ2-5, with 10 nucleotides matching TRBD1. J lost 4 bases, V lost 6 bases, and 8 bases had no gene match. This CDR3 comprises 14 residues. Germline V gives CDR1 SQVTM, CDR2 ANQGSEA. As DNA, the CDR3 is TGCAGCGTCTTCGGGACAGGGGAAGGAGAGACCCAGTACTTC. Translating it yields CSVFGTGEGETQYF. Full variable domain (rest looked up from reference TRBV29-1 and TRBJ2-5): SAVISQKPSRDICQRGTSLTIQCQVDSQVTMMFWYRQQPGQSLTLIATANQGSEATYESGFVIDKFPISRPNLTFSTLTVSNMSPEDSSIYLCSVFGTGEGETQYFGPGTRLLVL.

Remarks on this clonotype: This clone may be a read error of a much larger clone one base away. V gene TRBV6-5 combines with J gene TRBJ2-3; D gene uncertain. Trimming removed 8 bases from V and 14 bases from J, with 17 bases in between. Germline CDR1 is MNHEY and CDR2 is SVGAGI. CDR3 length: 11 residues. CDR3 residues: CASEPESPPYF. CDR3 nucleotide sequence: TGTGCCAGCGAACCCGAGAGCCCCCCGTATTTT.

V gene TRBV4-1 combines with J gene TRBJ2-3; 13 bases line up with TRBD2. This CDR3 region has 17 residues. Germline CDR1 MGHRA, CDR2 YSYEKL. The J segment lost 3 bases and the V segment lost 5 bases, leaving 8 bases of the junction unmatched. As DNA, the CDR3 is TGCGCCAGCAGCTCATTGACTAGCGGGGGGCGAACAGATACGCAGTATTTT. It specifies CASSSLTSGGRTDTQYF.

This clonotype occurred many times. The chain has TRBV20-1 and TRBJ1-5; D is perhaps TRBD1 (5 bases). V was pared by 0 bases and J by 4 bases, with 10 bases between. The CDR3 consists of 14 residues. CDR1 and CDR2 from the germline V gene are DFQATT and SNEGSKA (reference sequence). The CDR3 DNA follows: TGCAGTGCTAGAGATGGCAGGGAGAATCAGCCCCAGCATTTT. It specifies CSARDGRENQPQHF.

This clonotype was recorded many times. This chain links TRBV9 with TRBJ2-6, with 8 positions matching TRBD1. The germline V gene has CDR1 SGDLS and CDR2 YYNGEE. The CDR3 length is 15 residues. V was clipped by 3 bases and J by 2 bases; unmatched bases: 1. CDR3 sequence reads: CASSEDRAGANVLTF. The CDR3 DNA follows: TGTGCCAGCAGCGAGGACAGGGCTGGGGCCAACGTCCTGACTTTC.

The V gene is TRBV7-9, the J gene TRBJ2-3, with 9 bases that match TRBD2. The CDR3 sequence is 15 residues long. V was clipped by 6 bases and J by 3 bases; unmatched bases: 7. From germline, CDR1 is SEHNR and CDR2 FQNEAQ (reference sequence). CDR3 region: CASRSRGGLTDTQYF. CDR3 coding DNA: TGTGCCAGCAGATCGCGGGGGGGCCTTACAGATACGCAGTATTTT.

This clonotype was seen a handful of times. The V call is TRBV9, the J call TRBJ2-5; TRBD2 matches 14 bases. The germline V gene encodes CDR1 SGDLS and CDR2 YYNGEE. The CDR3 extends over 15 amino acids. The trim removed 4 bases at V and 9 bases at J, leaving 8 bases unmatched. In DNA, the CDR3 is TGTGCCAGCAGCCAGACTAGCGGGGGGGTGAGGGCCCAGTACTTC. Translating it yields CASSQTSGGVRAQYF.

This clonotype has ten or more counts. The rearrangement links TRBV7-8 to TRBJ2-3, with D possibly matching TRBD2 (6 bases). The V gene's germline CDR1 is SGHVS and CDR2 FQNEAQ. V lost 5 bases and J lost 6, with 12 bases in between. This CDR3 is built from 13 residues. CDR3 sequence: CASSPGLADTQYF. CDR3 sequence (DNA): TGTGCCAGCAGCCCGGGCCTAGCGGATACGCAGTATTTT.

This clonotype was counted only a few times. The V gene is TRBV5-1, the J gene TRBJ2-3; D may correspond to TRBD1 or TRBD2 (5 bases each). The V gene's germline CDR1 is SGHRS and CDR2 YFSETQ. The V gene lost 4 bases and the J gene lost 2 bases, with 11 bases spanning the gap. The CDR3 runs 14 residues. The CDR3 loop reads CASSGFGATDTQYF. Written as DNA, the CDR3 is TGCGCCAGCAGCGGGTTCGGGGCCACAGATACGCAGTATTTT.

The rearrangement joins TRBV6-2 or TRBV6-3 to TRBJ1-1; TRBD1 aligns across 9 bases. The CDR3 extends over 16 amino acids. With V trimmed by 4 bases and J by 3 bases, 9 bases remained unmatched. In germline, CDR1 is MNHEY, CDR2 SVGEGT. The CDR3 nucleotides are TGTGCCAGCAGTTGGCTACGAGGACAGGGGCACACTGAAGCTTTCTTT. Protein: CASSWLRGQGHTEAFF.

This clonotype has a count of ten or more. The chain has TRBV6-6 and TRBJ2-3, with 10 bases lining up with TRBD2. The V and J ends lost 10 bases and 3 bases, in that order; junction bases with no gene match: 4. CDR1 is MNHNY, CDR2 SVGAGI, per germline (reference sequence). The CDR3 has 13 residues. This CDR3 reads CAITAGGTDTQYF. The CDR3, as DNA: TGTGCCATTACAGCGGGAGGGACAGATACGCAGTATTTT.

Only a few counts were recorded for this clonotype. The V gene is TRBV7-8, the J gene TRBJ2-5; either TRBD1 or TRBD2 may fit D (6 bases each). V was pared by 4 bases and J by 5 bases, with 14 bases between. CDR1 and CDR2 (germline): SGHVS, FQNEAQ. This CDR3 contains 14 residues. CDR3 loop: CASSSGGLEETQYF. The DNA of the CDR3 is TGTGCCAGCAGCTCCGGGGGCCTAGAGGAGACCCAGTACTTC.